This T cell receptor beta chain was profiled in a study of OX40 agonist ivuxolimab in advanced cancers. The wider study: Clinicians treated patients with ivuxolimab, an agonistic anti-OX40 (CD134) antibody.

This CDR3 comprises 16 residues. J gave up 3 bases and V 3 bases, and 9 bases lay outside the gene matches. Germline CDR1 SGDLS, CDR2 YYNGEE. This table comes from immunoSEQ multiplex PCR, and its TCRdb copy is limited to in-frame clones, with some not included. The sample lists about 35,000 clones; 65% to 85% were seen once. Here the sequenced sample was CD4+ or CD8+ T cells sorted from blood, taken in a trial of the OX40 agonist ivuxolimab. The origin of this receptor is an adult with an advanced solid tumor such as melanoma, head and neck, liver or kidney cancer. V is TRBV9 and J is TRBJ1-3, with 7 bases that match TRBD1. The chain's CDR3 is CASSARQGSFGNTIYF. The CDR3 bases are TGTGCCAGCAGCGCCCGACAGGGAAGCTTTGGAAACACCATATATTTT.